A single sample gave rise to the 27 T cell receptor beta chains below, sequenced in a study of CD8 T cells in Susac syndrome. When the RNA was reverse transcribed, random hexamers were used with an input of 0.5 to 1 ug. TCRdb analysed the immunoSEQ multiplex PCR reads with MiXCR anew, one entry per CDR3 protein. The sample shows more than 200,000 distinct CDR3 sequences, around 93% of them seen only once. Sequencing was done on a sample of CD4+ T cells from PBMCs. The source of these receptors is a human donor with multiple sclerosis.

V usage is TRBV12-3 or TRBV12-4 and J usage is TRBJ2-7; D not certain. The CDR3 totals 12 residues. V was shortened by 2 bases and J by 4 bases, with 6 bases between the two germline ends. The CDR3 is CASSLSQYEQYV. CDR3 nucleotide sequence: TGTGCCAGCAGTTTAAGCCAGTACGAGCAGTACGTC.

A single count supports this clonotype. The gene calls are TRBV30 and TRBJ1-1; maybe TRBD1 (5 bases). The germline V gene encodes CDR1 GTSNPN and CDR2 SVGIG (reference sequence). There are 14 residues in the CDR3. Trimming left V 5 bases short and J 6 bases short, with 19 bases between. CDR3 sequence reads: CAWEMRGGPPEAFF. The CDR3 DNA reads TGTGCCTGGGAAATGAGGGGTGGGCCTCCTGAAGCTTTCTTT.

The CDR3 here is CASSLLRGGTYEQYF. DNA of the CDR3: TGTGCCAGCAGTTTGCTGAGGGGGGGAACCTACGAGCAGTACTTC. J is TRBJ2-7 and V is TRBV12-3 or TRBV12-4, with D maybe TRBD2 (7 bases). The V end lost 3 bases, the J end lost 2 bases, and 14 bases lay between the germline ends. There are 15 residues in the CDR3.

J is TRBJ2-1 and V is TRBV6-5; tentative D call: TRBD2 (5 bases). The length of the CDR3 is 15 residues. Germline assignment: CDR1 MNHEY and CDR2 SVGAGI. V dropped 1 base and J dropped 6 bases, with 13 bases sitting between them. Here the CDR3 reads CASSYWSEGSNEQFF. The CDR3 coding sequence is TGTGCCAGCAGTTACTGGAGCGAGGGTAGCAATGAGCAGTTCTTC.

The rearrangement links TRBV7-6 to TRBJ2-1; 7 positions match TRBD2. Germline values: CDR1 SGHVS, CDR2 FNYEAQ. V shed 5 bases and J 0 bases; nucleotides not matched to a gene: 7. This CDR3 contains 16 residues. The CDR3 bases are TGTGCCAGCAGCCCGACCGGGGGGAGCTCCTACAATGAGCAGTTCTTC. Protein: CASSPTGGSSYNEQFF.

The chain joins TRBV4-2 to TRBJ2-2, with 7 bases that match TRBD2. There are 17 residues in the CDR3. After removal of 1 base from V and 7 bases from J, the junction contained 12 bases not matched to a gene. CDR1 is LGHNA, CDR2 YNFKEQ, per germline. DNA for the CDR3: TGTGCCAGCAGCCAAGGAGGCGGGAGCGTGTATGACGGGGAGCTGTTTTTT. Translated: CASSQGGGSVYDGELFF.

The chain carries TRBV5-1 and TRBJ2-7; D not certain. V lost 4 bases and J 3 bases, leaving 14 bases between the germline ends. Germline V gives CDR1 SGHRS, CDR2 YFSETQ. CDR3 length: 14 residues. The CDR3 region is CASSTTADSYEQYF. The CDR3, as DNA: TGCGCCAGCAGCACAACCGCAGATAGCTACGAGCAGTACTTC.

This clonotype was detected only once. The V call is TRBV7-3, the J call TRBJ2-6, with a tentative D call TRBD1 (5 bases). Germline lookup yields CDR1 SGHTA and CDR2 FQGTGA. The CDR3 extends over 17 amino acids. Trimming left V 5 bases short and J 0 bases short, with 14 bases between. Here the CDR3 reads CASSQGRRASGANVLTF. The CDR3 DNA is TGTGCCAGCAGCCAGGGTCGTCGGGCCTCTGGGGCCAACGTCCTGACTTTC.

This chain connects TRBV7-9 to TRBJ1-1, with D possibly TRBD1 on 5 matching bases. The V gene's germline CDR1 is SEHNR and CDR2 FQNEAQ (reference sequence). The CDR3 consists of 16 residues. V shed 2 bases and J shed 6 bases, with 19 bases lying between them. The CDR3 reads CASSLYAGTGRAEAFF. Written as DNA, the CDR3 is TGTGCCAGCAGCTTATACGCCGGGACGGGGAGAGCTGAAGCTTTCTTT. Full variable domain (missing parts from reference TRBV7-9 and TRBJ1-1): DTGVSQNPRHKITKRGQNVTFRCDPISEHNRLYWYRQTLGQGPEFLTYFQNEAQLEKSRLLSDRFSAERPKGSFSTLEIQRTEQGDSAMYLCASSLYAGTGRAEAFFGQGTRLTVV.

CDR3 nucleotide sequence: TGTGCCAGCAGCTCGCAGACGTCGGAGACCCAGTACTTC. Translated, it gives CASSSQTSETQYF. The chain joins TRBV7-9 to TRBJ2-5; D gene unclear. Germline CDR1 is SEHNR and CDR2 is FQNEAQ (reference sequence). Deletions cut 4 bases from V and 5 bases from J, with 11 bases between. This CDR3 spans 13 amino acids.

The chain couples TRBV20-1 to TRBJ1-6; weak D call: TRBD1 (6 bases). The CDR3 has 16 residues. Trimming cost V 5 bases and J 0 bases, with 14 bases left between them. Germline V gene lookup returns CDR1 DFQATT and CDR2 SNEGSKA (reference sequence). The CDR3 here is CSALDRQSSYNSPLHF. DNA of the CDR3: TGCAGTGCTTTGGACAGACAAAGCTCCTATAATTCACCCCTCCACTTT.

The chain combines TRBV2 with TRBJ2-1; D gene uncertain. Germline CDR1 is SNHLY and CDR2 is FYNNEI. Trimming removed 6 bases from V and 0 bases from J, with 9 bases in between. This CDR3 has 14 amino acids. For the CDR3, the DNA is TGTGCCAGCAGCTCTCCTAGCTCCTACAATGAGCAGTTCTTC. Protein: CASSSPSSYNEQFF.

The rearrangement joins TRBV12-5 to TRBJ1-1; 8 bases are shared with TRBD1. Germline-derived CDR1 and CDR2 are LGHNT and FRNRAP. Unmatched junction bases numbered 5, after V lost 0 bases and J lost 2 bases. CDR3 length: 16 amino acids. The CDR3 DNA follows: TGTGCTAGTGGTTTGGTACTGGGACAGGTTAACACTGAAGCTTTCTTT. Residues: CASGLVLGQVNTEAFF.

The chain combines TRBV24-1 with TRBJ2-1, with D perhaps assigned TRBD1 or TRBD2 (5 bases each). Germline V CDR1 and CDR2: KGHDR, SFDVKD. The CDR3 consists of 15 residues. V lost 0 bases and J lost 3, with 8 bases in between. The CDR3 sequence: CATSDLTRGYNEQFF. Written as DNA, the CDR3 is TGTGCCACCAGTGATTTGACTAGGGGCTACAATGAGCAGTTCTTC.

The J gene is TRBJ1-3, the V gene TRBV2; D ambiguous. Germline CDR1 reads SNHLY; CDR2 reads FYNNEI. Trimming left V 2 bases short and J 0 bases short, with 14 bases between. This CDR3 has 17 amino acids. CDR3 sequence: CASSELKSAGSGNTIYF. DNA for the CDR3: TGTGCCAGCAGTGAACTCAAGTCGGCCGGCTCTGGAAACACCATATATTTT.

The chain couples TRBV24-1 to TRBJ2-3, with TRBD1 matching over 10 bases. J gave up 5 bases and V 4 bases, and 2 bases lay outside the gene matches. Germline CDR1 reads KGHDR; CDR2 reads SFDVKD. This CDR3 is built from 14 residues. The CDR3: CATSETGGLDTQYF. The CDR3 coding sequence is TGTGCCACCAGTGAGACAGGGGGCCTAGATACGCAGTATTTT.

CDR3 loop: CASNHRDRSNQPQHF. DNA of the CDR3: TGTGCCAGCAATCACCGGGACAGGAGCAATCAGCCCCAGCATTTT. The chain uses TRBV6-1 and TRBJ1-5, with 8 positions matching TRBD1. The CDR3 runs to 15 residues. CDR1 MNHNS and CDR2 SASEGT come from the germline V gene. V gave up 7 bases and J gave up 1 base; unmatched junction bases: 6.

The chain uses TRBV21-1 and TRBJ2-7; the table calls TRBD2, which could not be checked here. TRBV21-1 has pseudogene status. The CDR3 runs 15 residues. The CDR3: CASKLAAAPSYEQYV. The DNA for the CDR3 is TGTGCCAGCAAACTAGCGGCCGCCCCCTCTTACGAGCAGTACGTC.

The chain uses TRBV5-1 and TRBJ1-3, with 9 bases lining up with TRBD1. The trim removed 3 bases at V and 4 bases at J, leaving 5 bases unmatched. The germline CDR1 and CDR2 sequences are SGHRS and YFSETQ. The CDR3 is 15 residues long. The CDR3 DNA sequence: TGCGCCAGCAGCTACGGGACAGGGAAAGGAAACACCATATATTTT. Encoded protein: CASSYGTGKGNTIYF.

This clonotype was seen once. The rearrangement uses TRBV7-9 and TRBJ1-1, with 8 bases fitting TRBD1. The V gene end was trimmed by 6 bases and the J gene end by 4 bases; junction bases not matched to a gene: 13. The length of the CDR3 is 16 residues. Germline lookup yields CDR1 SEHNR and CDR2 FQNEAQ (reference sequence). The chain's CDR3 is CASRHKPTTGATEAFF. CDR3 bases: TGTGCCAGCAGACACAAACCTACGACAGGGGCCACTGAAGCTTTCTTT.

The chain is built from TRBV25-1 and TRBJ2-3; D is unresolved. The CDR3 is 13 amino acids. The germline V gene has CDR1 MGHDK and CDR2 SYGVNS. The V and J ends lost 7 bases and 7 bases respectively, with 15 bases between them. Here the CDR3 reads CASMHPNVYTQYF. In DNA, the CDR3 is TGTGCCAGCATGCATCCCAACGTGTATACGCAGTATTTT.

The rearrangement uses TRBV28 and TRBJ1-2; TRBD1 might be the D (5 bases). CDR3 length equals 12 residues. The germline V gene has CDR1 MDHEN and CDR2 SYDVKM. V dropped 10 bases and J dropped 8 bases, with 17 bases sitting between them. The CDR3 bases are TGTGCCACCGATTCCAGGGCTTGGGGCTACACCTTC. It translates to CATDSRAWGYTF.

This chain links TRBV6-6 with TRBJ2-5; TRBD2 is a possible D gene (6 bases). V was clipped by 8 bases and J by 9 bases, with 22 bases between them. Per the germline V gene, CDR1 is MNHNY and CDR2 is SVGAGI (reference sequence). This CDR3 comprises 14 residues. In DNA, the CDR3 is TGTGCCAGCGTTCCTAGCGAAATTAAACGGGCCCAGTACTTC. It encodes CASVPSEIKRAQYF.

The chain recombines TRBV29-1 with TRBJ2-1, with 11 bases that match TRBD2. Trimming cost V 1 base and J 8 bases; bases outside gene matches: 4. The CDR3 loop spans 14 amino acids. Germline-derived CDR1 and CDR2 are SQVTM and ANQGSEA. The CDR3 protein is CSVEVAGGPDEQFF. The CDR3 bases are TGCAGCGTTGAAGTAGCGGGGGGGCCGGATGAGCAGTTCTTC.

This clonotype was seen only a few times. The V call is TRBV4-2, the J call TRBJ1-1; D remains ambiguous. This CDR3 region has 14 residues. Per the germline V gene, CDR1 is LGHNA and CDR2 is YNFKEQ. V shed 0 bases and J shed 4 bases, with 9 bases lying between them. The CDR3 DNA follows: TGTGCCAGCAGCCAAGAGGGTCTGGGCACTGAAGCTTTCTTT. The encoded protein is CASSQEGLGTEAFF.

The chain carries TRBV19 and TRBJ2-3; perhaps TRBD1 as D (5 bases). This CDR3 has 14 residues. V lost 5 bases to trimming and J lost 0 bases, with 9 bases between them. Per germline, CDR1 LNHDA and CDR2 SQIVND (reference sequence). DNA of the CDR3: TGTGCCAGTAGTCCACAGGCTAGCACAGATACGCAGTATTTT. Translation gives CASSPQASTDTQYF. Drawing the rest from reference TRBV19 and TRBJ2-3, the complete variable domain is DGGITQSPKYLFRKEGQNVTLSCEQNLNHDAMYWYRQDPGQGLRLIYYSQIVNDFQKGDIAEGYSVSREKKESFPLTVTSAQKNPTAFYLCASSPQASTDTQYFGPGTRLTVL.

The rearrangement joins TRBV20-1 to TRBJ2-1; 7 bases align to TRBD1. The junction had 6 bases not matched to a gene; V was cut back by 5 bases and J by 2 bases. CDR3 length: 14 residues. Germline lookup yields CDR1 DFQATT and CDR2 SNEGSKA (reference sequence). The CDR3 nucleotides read TGCAGTGCTGGTCACAGGGGCCCCTACAATGAGCAGTTCTTC. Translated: CSAGHRGPYNEQFF.